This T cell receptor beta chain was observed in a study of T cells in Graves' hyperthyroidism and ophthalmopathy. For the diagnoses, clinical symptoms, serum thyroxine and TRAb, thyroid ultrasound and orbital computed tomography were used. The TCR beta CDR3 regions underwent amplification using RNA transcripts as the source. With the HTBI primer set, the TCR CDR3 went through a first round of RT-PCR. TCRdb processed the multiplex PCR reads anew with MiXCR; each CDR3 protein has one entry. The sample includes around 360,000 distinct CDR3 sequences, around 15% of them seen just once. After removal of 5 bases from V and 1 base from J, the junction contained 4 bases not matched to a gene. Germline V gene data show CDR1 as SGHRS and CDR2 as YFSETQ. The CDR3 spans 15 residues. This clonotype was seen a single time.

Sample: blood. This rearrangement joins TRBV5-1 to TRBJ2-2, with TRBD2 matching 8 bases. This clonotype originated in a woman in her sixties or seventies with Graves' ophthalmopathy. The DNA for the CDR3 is TGCGCCAGCAGAGTTGCGGGAGGGAACACCGGGGAGCTGTTTTTT. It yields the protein CASRVAGGNTGELFF.